The clone carrying this T cell receptor beta chain was detected only once. The antigen remains unidentified. This CDR3 is also generated by other DNA sequences in the sample. Clones were read by immunoSEQ multiplex PCR, and TCRdb kept only the in-frame ones, dropping some. The table shows hundreds of thousands of clones, with 60% to 80% occurring only once. These data come from a study of shared clonotypes between healthy human individuals. The study enrolled healthy HIV-negative adults without recent acute infections or vaccinations as donors. V lost 6 bases, J lost 2 bases, and 5 bases stayed unmatched. This CDR3 contains 14 residues. Germline CDR1 reads SEHNR; CDR2 reads FQNEAQ (reference sequence). Study results and limitations: In contrast to clonotypes shared by all four donors, non-shared clonotypes had lower generation probabilities.

Sequencing was done on a sample of memory CD4+ T cells sorted from blood. Sample subset: CD45RA-negative fraction. The V call is TRBV7-9, the J call TRBJ1-2, with TRBD1 matching over 8 bases. This TCR derives from a woman aged 25 to 45 in good health. CDR3 nucleotides: TGTGCCAGCAGTAGTAGACAGGGGAACTATGGCTACACCTTC. Translation: CASSSRQGNYGYTF.